The 23 T cell receptor beta chains presented below share a single source sample, sequenced in a study of regulatory T cells in long-lasting Graves disease. Specified time point: newly diagnosed GD, antithyroid drugs for less than 3 months. TCR sequences were obtained from RNA taken from PBMCs. The authors built TCR beta libraries using iRepertoire HTBI primers and Arm-PCR of CDR3 regions. One entry per CDR3 protein results from TCRdb running MiXCR on the multiplex PCR reads. This table holds fewer than 650,000 distinct CDR3 sequences, around 16% found once. This sample was shared with a second study, whose subject was T cells in Graves' hyperthyroidism and ophthalmopathy.

Source: peripheral blood mononuclear cells (PBMCs), taken at new diagnosis, from a patient treated with antithyroid drugs. Receptors were obtained from a man in his late teens or twenties with Graves disease.

This clonotype was picked up a small number of times. The J gene is TRBJ2-7, the V gene TRBV5-1, with D possibly TRBD2 on 5 matching bases. CDR3 length equals 14 residues. Germline assignment: CDR1 SGHRS and CDR2 YFSETQ. Trimming removed 0 bases at V and 6 bases at J, with 13 bases between. The CDR3 nucleotides are TGCGCCAGCAGCTTGGACGGCAGACTATCCGAGCAGTACTTC. Its translation: CASSLDGRLSEQYF.

Only a few counts were recorded for this clonotype. The chain carries TRBV30 and TRBJ1-5, with 9 bases identical to TRBD1. The CDR3 is 14 residues long. Germline CDR1 reads GTSNPN; CDR2 reads SVGIG (reference sequence). Trimming cost V 5 bases and J 4 bases; bases outside gene matches: 6. The CDR3 DNA sequence: TGTGCCTGGGCTCGGGACAGGGATAATCAGCCCCAGCATTTT. Its protein is CAWARDRDNQPQHF.

In its sample, this clonotype was seen many times. The chain carries TRBV12-3 or TRBV12-4 and TRBJ1-1; 7 bases line up with TRBD1. The CDR3 spans 15 residues. V was clipped by 6 bases and J by 6 bases; unmatched bases: 13. The CDR3 DNA follows: TGTGCCAGCAGACAACCCGGGACAGAGGGGTCTGAAGCTTTCTTT. Protein product: CASRQPGTEGSEAFF.

This clonotype has only a few counts. The chain combines TRBV6-1 with TRBJ1-1; no clear D gene. This CDR3 is built from 13 residues. The V gene's germline CDR1 is MNHNS and CDR2 SASEGT. V was cut by 7 bases and J by 0 bases, with 9 bases left in between. The DNA for the CDR3 is TGTGCCAGCACCTCGGACCTGAACACTGAAGCTTTCTTT. As protein: CASTSDLNTEAFF.

V gene TRBV6-2 or TRBV6-3 combines with J gene TRBJ2-3, with TRBD2 identical over 12 bases. CDR1 is MNHEY and CDR2 is SVGEGT in the germline V gene. Germline trimming cut 1 base from V and 0 bases from J; bases unmatched to any gene: 8. CDR3 length equals 19 residues. In nucleotides, the CDR3 is TGTGCCAGCAGTTACTTTCAACTAGCGGGAGGAACTAGCACAGATACGCAGTATTTT. This sequence encodes CASSYFQLAGGTSTDTQYF.

The chain couples TRBV20-1 to TRBJ2-1; a possible D gene is TRBD2 (6 bases). Germline CDR1 reads DFQATT; CDR2 reads SNEGSKA (reference sequence). The CDR3 has 14 residues. V was trimmed by 0 bases and J by 0 bases, leaving 6 bases between them. Here the CDR3 reads CSARDGGSYNEQFF. The CDR3 nucleotides read TGCAGTGCTAGAGACGGGGGCTCCTACAATGAGCAGTTCTTC.

This clonotype was observed many times. The chain combines TRBV6-1 with TRBJ2-1, with TRBD2 identical over 7 bases. CDR3 length equals 16 residues. V gave up 3 bases and J gave up 0 bases; unmatched junction bases: 5. Germline CDR1 is MNHNS and CDR2 is SASEGT. CDR3 amino acids: CASSDPGLSSYNEQFF. CDR3 coding DNA: TGTGCCAGCAGTGACCCGGGACTATCCTCCTACAATGAGCAGTTCTTC.

This clonotype was picked up a small number of times. One junction end disagrees with the germline gene, perhaps due to a read error. This sequence joins TRBV20-1 and TRBJ2-3; D might be TRBD2 (6 bases). This CDR3 contains 16 residues. The V gene's germline CDR1 is DFQATT and CDR2 SNEGSKA (reference sequence). This chain's CDR3 is CNARPHSGPSTDTQYF. As DNA, the CDR3 is TGCAATGCTAGACCCCATAGCGGACCGAGCACAGATACGCAGTATTTT.

Regarding this clonotype: The junction departs from the called germline gene at one end, perhaps through a read error. This rearrangement joins TRBV5-1 to TRBJ1-6, with D maybe TRBD1 (6 bases). There are 15 residues in the CDR3. Per the germline V gene, CDR1 is SGHRS and CDR2 is YFSETQ. This CDR3 is CASEERRGTWSPLHF. CDR3 nucleotide sequence: TGTGCCAGCGAAGAGAGGAGGGGGACTTGGTCACCCCTCCACTTT.

This rearrangement joins TRBV7-8 to TRBJ1-5; D is perhaps TRBD1 (6 bases). Germline V gene lookup returns CDR1 SGHVS and CDR2 FQNEAQ. This CDR3 has 15 residues. V gave up 7 bases and J gave up 3 bases, with 16 bases separating them. CDR3 nucleotide sequence: TGTGCCAGCAACCCCGAGGGGACAATCAATCAGCCCCAGCATTTT. It translates to CASNPEGTINQPQHF.

This clonotype was picked up a small number of times. V usage is TRBV10-3 and J usage is TRBJ1-4; 9 bases match TRBD1. Trimming cost V 4 bases and J 7 bases; bases outside gene matches: 7. Germline V gene sequence: CDR1 ENHRY, CDR2 SYGVKD. The CDR3 spans 15 residues. CDR3 DNA: TGTGCCATCAGTGGGGCGGGACAGGGAAGTGAAAAACTGTTTTTT. Translated: CAISGAGQGSEKLFF.

This rearrangement joins TRBV2 to TRBJ2-7; 7 nucleotides agree with TRBD2. Per the germline V gene, CDR1 is SNHLY and CDR2 is FYNNEI. With 8 bases clipped from V and 0 bases from J, the junction kept 4 bases outside the gene matches. The CDR3 extends over 13 amino acids. DNA for the CDR3: TGTGCCAGCTTTAGCGGGTCCTCCTACGAGCAGTACTTC. This encodes CASFSGSSYEQYF. Full variable domain (outside the CDR3, taken from reference TRBV2 and TRBJ2-7): EPEVTQTPSHQVTQMGQEVILRCVPISNHLYFYWYRQILGQKVEFLVSFYNNEISEKSEIFDDQFSVERPDGSNFTLKIRSTKLEDSAMYFCASFSGSSYEQYFGPGTRLTVT.

This clonotype was recorded at least ten times. This sequence joins TRBV12-3 or TRBV12-4 and TRBJ2-4; 7 nucleotides match TRBD2. The CDR3 length is 17 residues. V was clipped by 6 bases and J by 0 bases; unmatched bases: 11. CDR3 protein: CASSAGLYSRAKNIQYF. DNA of the CDR3: TGTGCCAGCAGCGCGGGACTATATTCAAGAGCCAAAAACATTCAGTACTTC.

The J gene is TRBJ2-2, the V gene TRBV11-2; TRBD2 matches at 12 bases. Germline CDR1 is SGHAT and CDR2 is FQNNGV. V trimming: 5 bases; J trimming: 7 bases; junction bases outside the gene matches: 5. The CDR3 spans 15 residues. CDR3 in amino acids: CASSPLAGGVGELFF. In nucleotides, the CDR3 is TGTGCCAGCAGCCCCCTAGCGGGAGGGGTCGGGGAGCTGTTTTTT. The complete variable domain, with remaining parts taken from reference TRBV11-2 and TRBJ2-2, reads EAGVAQSPRYKIIEKRQSVAFWCNPISGHATLYWYQQILGQGPKLLIQFQNNGVVDDSQLPKDRFSAERLKGVDSTLKIQPAKLEDSAVYLCASSPLAGGVGELFFGEGSRLTVL.

This clonotype was seen at least ten times. The CDR3 DNA reads TGTGCCAGCAGTTTAATTAAAAGGGGGGACGGCTACACCTTC. This translates into CASSLIKRGDGYTF. V and J are TRBV12-3 or TRBV12-4 and TRBJ1-2, with D perhaps TRBD1 (6 bases). The CDR3 has 14 residues. Trimming removed 2 bases from V and 8 bases from J, with 15 bases in between.

In this sample, this clonotype turned up a few times. The rearrangement joins TRBV11-2 to TRBJ2-7, with TRBD2 matching 13 bases. The V segment lost 5 bases and the J segment 0 bases; nucleotides outside the gene matches: 4. The CDR3 has 16 residues. Germline V CDR1 and CDR2: SGHAT, FQNNGV. The chain's CDR3 is CASSPGTSGISYEQYF. The CDR3 coding sequence is TGTGCCAGCAGCCCGGGGACTAGCGGGATCTCCTACGAGCAGTACTTC.

There are many counts of this clonotype. The junction departs from the called germline gene at one end, perhaps through a read error. The chain recombines TRBV11-2 with TRBJ1-2; unclear D gene. The CDR3 is 12 residues long. Germline CDR1 reads SGHAT; CDR2 reads FQNNGV. The CDR3 DNA sequence: TGTGCCAGCAGCTTAGATCGGTACGGCGCGGCCTTC. It specifies CASSLDRYGAAF.

This clonotype turned up a few times. The chain uses TRBV20-1 and TRBJ1-4; no firm D call. The V and J ends lost 5 bases and 8 bases respectively, with 15 bases between them. CDR1 is DFQATT and CDR2 is SNEGSKA in the germline V gene (reference sequence). This CDR3 is 13 amino acids long. In nucleotides, the CDR3 is TGCAGTGCTCGGGAGGGTTTCGAGGAAAAACTGTTTTTT. Translating gives CSAREGFEEKLFF.

With respect to this clonotype: Being one base from a much bigger clone, this may be a read error. The rearrangement joins TRBV3-1 to TRBJ2-4, with D possibly TRBD2 on 5 matching bases. The V gene lost 1 base and the J gene lost 0 bases, with 7 bases spanning the gap. Per germline, CDR1 LGHDT and CDR2 YNNKEL (reference sequence). The CDR3 has 15 amino acids. DNA of the CDR3: TGTGCCAGCAGCCAAGCCGGACTAGCCAAAAACATTCAGTACTTC. This sequence encodes CASSQAGLAKNIQYF.

This clonotype was observed many times. The chain couples TRBV20-1 to TRBJ2-4; 16 nucleotides match TRBD2. Germline loops: CDR1 DFQATT, CDR2 SNEGSKA (reference sequence). This CDR3 has 19 residues. The ends lost 4 bases at V and 0 bases at J; junction bases unmatched: 9. The DNA for the CDR3 is TGCAGTGCTACAAGCCCGGGACTAGCGGGAGGGCGAGCCAAAAACATTCAGTACTTC. It codes for CSATSPGLAGGRAKNIQYF.

This clonotype was observed at least ten times. The V call is TRBV20-1, the J call TRBJ2-1, with 10 bases aligning to TRBD2. J lost 7 bases, V lost 0 bases, and 9 bases had no gene match. CDR3 length: 16 amino acids. Germline CDR1 is DFQATT and CDR2 is SNEGSKA (reference sequence). CDR3 protein: CSARDLRTSGMNEQFF. DNA for the CDR3: TGCAGTGCTAGAGATCTGAGAACTAGCGGGATGAATGAGCAGTTCTTC.

This clonotype was seen ten or more times. The V and J genes are TRBV20-1 and TRBJ2-3; 7 nucleotides align to TRBD1. The ends lost 6 bases at V and 0 bases at J; junction bases unmatched: 9. Germline loops: CDR1 DFQATT, CDR2 SNEGSKA (reference sequence). The CDR3 consists of 15 residues. The CDR3 reads CSAPGTVTSTDTQYF. The CDR3 DNA reads as TGCAGTGCCCCAGGGACAGTGACTAGCACAGATACGCAGTATTTT.

The rearrangement joins TRBV6-5 to TRBJ2-7, with D perhaps matching TRBD2 (6 bases). Germline CDR1 MNHEY, CDR2 SVGAGI. With 4 bases removed from V and 9 bases from J, the gap between germline ends came to 25 bases. The CDR3 totals 16 residues. In DNA, the CDR3 is TGTGCCAGCAGTTTATCAGGCCCCAGGGCGGAGGGCGGGCAGTACTTC. It encodes CASSLSGPRAEGGQYF.